This TCR beta chain stems from a study of response to subunit inactivated influenza vaccine. TCRdb re-called the RT-PCR reads with MiXCR, one entry per CDR3 protein. In the table there are 450,000 to 500,000 distinct CDR3 sequences, over 9.5% of which are singletons. This CDR3 spans 14 amino acids. Germline-derived CDR1 and CDR2 are MGHRA and YSYEKL. The V end lost 0 bases, the J end lost 3 bases, and 6 bases lay between the germline ends. The sequence derives from a middle-aged man who received an inactivated influenza vaccine. The V and J genes are TRBV4-1 and TRBJ1-5; no clear D. The specimen comprised PBMCs from blood, sampled roughly 48 days after vaccination. For the CDR3, the DNA is TGCGCCAGCAGCCAAGACGTGGCCAATCAGCCCCAGCATTTT. Its translation: CASSQDVANQPQHF.